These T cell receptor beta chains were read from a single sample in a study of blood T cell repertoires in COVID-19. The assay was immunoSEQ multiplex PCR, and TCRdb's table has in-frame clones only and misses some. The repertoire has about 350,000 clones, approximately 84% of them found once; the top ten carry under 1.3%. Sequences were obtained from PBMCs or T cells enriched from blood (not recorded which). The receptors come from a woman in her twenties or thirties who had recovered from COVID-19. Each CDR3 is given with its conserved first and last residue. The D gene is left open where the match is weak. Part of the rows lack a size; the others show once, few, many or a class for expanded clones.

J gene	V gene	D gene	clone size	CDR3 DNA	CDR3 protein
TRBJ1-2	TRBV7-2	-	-	TGTGCCAGCAGCTTAGGAGGAGCCTATGGCTACACCTTC	CASSLGGAYGYTF
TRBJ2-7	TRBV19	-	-	TGTGCCAGTAGGGGTATGGAGGGCTCCTACGAGCAGTACTTC	CASRGMEGSYEQYF
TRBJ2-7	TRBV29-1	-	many	TGCAGCGTTGTTCAGGGGCCTGCCTACGAGCAGTACTTC	CSVVQGPAYEQYF
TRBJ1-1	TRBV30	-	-	TGTGCCTGGACGGAACAGATGAACACTGAAGCTTTCTTT	CAWTEQMNTEAFF
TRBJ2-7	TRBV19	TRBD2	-	TGTGCCAGTAGTATCCAGGGACTAGCGGGGGTTGCCTACGAGCAGTACTTC	CASSIQGLAGVAYEQYF
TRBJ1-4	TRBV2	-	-	TGTGCCAGCAGTGAACAAGGGCGGGCAACTAATGAAAAACTGTTTTTT	CASSEQGRATNEKLFF
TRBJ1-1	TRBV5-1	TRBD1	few	TGCGCCAGCAGCTCGGGACAGCCCTCCCCCCTGAACACTGAAGCTTTCTTT	CASSSGQPSPLNTEAFF
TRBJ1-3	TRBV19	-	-	TGTGCCAGTAGTATGGACAGAAGCTCTGGAAACACCATATATTTT	CASSMDRSSGNTIYF
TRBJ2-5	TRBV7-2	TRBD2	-	TGTGCCAGCAGCTCTTTAGCGGGGGGTGATAAGACCCAGTACTTC	CASSSLAGGDKTQYF
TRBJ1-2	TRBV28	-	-	TGTGCCAGCAGTTTATCAGGGATGGGGGGCTACACCTTC	CASSLSGMGGYTF
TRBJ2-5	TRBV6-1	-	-	TGTGCCAGCAGTGAAGGTTCAGCGTTCCAAGAGACCCAGTACTTC	CASSEGSAFQETQYF
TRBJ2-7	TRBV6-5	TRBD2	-	TGTGCCAGCAGTAGGGATGGGGCGGGGGAATGGTTC	CASSRDGAGEWF
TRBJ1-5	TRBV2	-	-	TGTGCCAGCAGGGGTGAGGGAGACGGGCCCCAGCATTTT	CASRGEGDGPQHF
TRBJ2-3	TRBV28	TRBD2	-	TGTGCCAGCAGCTTGTATAGCGGGGCCCCAGATACGCAGTATTTT	CASSLYSGAPDTQYF
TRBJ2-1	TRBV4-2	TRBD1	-	TGTGCCAGCAGCCATGGGACAGGGGGAGAGCAGTTCTTC	CASSHGTGGEQFF
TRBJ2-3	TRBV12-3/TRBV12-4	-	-	TGTGCCAGCAGACTAACCCCGGCAGATACGCAGTATTTT	CASRLTPADTQYF
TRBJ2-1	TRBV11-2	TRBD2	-	TGTGCCAGCAGCCAAACTAGCGGGGAGTTCAATGAGCAGTTCTTC	CASSQTSGEFNEQFF
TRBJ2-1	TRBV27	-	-	TGTGCCTCAAGGGGGGGCTCCTACAATGAGCAGTTCTTC	CASRGGSYNEQFF
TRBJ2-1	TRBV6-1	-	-	TGTGCCAGCAGTGAAGAGGGGAGGGGAGGGGGGTTCTTC	CASSEEGRGGGFF
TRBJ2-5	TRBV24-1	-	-	TGTGCCACTTCGGGTGGCGCTCCAGAGACCCAGTACTTC	CATSGGAPETQYF
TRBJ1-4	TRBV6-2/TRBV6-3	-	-	TGTGCCAGCAGTCTCATCGGAGATGAAAAACTGTTTTTT	CASSLIGDEKLFF
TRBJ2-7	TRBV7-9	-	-	TGTGCCAGCAGCTTAGTACAGTCGTACGAGCAGTACTTC	CASSLVQSYEQYF
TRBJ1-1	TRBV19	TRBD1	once	TGTGCCAGTACCCCGGACAGGGAAGGTGAAGCTTTCTTT	CASTPDREGEAFF
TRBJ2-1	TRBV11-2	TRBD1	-	TGTGCCAGCAGCCTCTACAGGGGAAATGAGCAGTTCTTC	CASSLYRGNEQFF
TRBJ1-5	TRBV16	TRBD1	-	TGTGCCAGCAGCCAGGGACAGGGGGCGAGGTTTCGCAATCAGCCCCAGCATTTT	CASSQGQGARFRNQPQHF
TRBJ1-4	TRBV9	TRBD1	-	TGTGCCAGCAGCGTGGGCAGGGGGCCCTATGCAACTAATGAAAAACTGTTTTTT	CASSVGRGPYATNEKLFF
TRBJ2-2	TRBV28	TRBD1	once	TGTGCCAGCAGTTTCTTAGGACAGGAAAACACCGGGGAGCTGTTTTTT	CASSFLGQENTGELFF
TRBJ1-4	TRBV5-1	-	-	TGCGCCAGCAGCTTGGCCCAGGGTGATGAAAAACTGTTTTTT	CASSLAQGDEKLFF
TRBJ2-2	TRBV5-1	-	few	TGCGCCAGCAGCTTAAGGGGCGCCGACGGGGAGCTGTTTTTT	CASSLRGADGELFF
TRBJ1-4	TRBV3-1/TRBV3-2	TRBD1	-	TGTGCCAGCAGCAACAGGGGAACTAATGAAAAACTGTTTTTT	CASSNRGTNEKLFF
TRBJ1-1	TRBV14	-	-	TGTGCCAGCAGCCCGGACTGGGGCACTGAAGCTTTCTTT	CASSPDWGTEAFF
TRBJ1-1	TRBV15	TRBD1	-	TGTGCCACCAGCAGAGCGACAGGGGTGGTATCCGAAGCTTTCTTT	CATSRATGVVSEAFF
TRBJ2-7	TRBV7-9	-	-	TGTGCCAGCAGCTTAAGCGTGCGCGAGCAGTACTTC	CASSLSVREQYF
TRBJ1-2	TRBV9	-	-	TGTGCCAGCAGCGTAGACGAGACATACTATGGCTACACCTTC	CASSVDETYYGYTF
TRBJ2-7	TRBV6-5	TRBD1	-	TGTGCCAGCAGTTCCCTTGGACAGGGTGGAGAGCAGTACTTC	CASSSLGQGGEQYF
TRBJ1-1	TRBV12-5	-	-	TGTGCTAGTGGCCCCGACAGAGGTACTGAAGCTTTCTTT	CASGPDRGTEAFF
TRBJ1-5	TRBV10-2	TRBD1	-	TGCGCCAGCAAACCGGACAGGGCGGAAAATCAGCCCCAGCATTTT	CASKPDRAENQPQHF
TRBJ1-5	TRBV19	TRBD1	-	TGTGCCAGTATTCACCGGGACAGGGCGCCATCCTGTATGCCCCAGCATTTT	CASIHRDRAPSCMPQHF
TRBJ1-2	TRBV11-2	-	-	TGTGCCATTACTGCCGGCGCGGTAAACTATGGCTACACCTTC	CAITAGAVNYGYTF
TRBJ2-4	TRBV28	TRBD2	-	TGTGCCAGCAGACTAGCGGGGGAGCAGAACATTCAGTACTTC	CASRLAGEQNIQYF
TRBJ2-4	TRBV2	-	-	TGTGCCAGCAGTGAAGCAGGGGGTGAGGACATTCAGTACTTC	CASSEAGGEDIQYF
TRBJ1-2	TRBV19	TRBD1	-	TGTGCCTCTGGACAGGGCCATGGCTACACCTTC	CASGQGHGYTF
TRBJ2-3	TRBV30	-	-	TGTGCCTGGAGTGTATCTAGGGGTGGAACAGATACGCAGTATTTT	CAWSVSRGGTDTQYF
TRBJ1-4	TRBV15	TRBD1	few	TGTGCCACCAGCGAGCAGCCACAGGGGACTAATGAAAAACTGTTTTTT	CATSEQPQGTNEKLFF
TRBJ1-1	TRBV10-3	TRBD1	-	TGTGCCATCAGGGGGGACAGACTCACTGAAGCTTTCTTT	CAIRGDRLTEAFF
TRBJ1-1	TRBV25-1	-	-	TGTGCCAGCAGCCCTAGGACAGTTGGAACTGAAGCTTTCTTT	CASSPRTVGTEAFF
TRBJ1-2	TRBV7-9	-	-	TGTGCCAGCAGCTTAGCCCAGGCCGGGGGCTATGGCTACACCTTC	CASSLAQAGGYGYTF
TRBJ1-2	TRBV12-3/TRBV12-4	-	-	TGTGCCAGCAGTTTCGGAGGGCAGCCTGGCTACACCTTC	CASSFGGQPGYTF
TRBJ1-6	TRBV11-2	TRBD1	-	TGTGCCAGCAGCTCCCGGACAGGGGGCTCCTATAATTCACCCCTCCACTTT	CASSSRTGGSYNSPLHF
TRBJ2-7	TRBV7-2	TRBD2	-	TGTGCCAGCAGCTTAGCACTAGCGGGAGTCGGCGAGCAGTACTTC	CASSLALAGVGEQYF
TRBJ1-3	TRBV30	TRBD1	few	TGTGCCTGCCCGACAGGGTACGGCTCTGGAAACACCATATATTTT	CACPTGYGSGNTIYF
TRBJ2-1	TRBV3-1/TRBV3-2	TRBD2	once	TGTGCCAGCAGCCGCCGGGGCGGGGGGGCGGTCAATGAGCAGTTCTTC	CASSRRGGGAVNEQFF
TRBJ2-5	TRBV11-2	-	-	TGTGCCAGCAGCTTAGGGAGGGAGGAGACCCAGTACTTC	CASSLGREETQYF
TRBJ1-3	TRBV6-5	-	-	TGTGCCAGCGGACGGGGAGAAGGAAACACCATATATTTT	CASGRGEGNTIYF
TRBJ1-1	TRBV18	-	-	TGTGCCAGCTACGACACGCTGAACACTGAAGCTTTCTTT	CASYDTLNTEAFF
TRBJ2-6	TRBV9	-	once	TGTGCCAGCAGCGCCCCCGCAGGCCAGGCATTCTCTGGGGCCAACGTCCTGACTTTC	CASSAPAGQAFSGANVLTF
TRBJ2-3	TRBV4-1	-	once	TGCGCCAGCAGCCCAATCGTAAGCGCAGATACGCAGTATTTT	CASSPIVSADTQYF
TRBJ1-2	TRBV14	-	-	TGTGCCAGCAGCCAACGGACGGACAGTCCCTACACCTTC	CASSQRTDSPYTF